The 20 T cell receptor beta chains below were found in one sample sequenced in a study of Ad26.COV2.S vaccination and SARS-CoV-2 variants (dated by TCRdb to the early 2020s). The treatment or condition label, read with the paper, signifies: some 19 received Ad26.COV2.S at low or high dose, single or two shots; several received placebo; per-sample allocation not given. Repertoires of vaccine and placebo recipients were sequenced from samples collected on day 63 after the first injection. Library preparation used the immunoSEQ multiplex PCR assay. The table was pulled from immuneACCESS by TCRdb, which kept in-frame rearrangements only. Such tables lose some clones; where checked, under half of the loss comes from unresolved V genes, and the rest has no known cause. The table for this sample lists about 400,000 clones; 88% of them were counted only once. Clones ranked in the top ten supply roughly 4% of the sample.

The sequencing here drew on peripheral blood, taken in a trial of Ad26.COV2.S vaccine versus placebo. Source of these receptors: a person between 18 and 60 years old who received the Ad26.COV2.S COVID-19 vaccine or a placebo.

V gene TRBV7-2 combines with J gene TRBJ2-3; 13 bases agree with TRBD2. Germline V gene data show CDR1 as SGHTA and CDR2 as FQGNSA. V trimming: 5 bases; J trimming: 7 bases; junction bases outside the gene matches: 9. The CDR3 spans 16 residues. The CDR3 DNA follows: TGTGCCAGCAGCCCTACTAGCGGGGGGGCTTTGAATACGCAGTATTTT. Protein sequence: CASSPTSGGALNTQYF.

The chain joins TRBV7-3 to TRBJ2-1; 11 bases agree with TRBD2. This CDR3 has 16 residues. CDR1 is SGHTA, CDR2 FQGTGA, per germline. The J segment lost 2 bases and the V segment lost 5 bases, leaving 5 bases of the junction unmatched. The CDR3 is CASSRSSGGAYNEQFF. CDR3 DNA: TGTGCCAGCAGCCGAAGTAGCGGGGGGGCCTACAATGAGCAGTTCTTC. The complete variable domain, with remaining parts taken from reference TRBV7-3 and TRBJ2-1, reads GAGVSQTPSNKVTEKGKYVELRCDPISGHTALYWYRQSLGQGPEFLIYFQGTGAADDSGLPNDRFFAVRPEGSVSTLKIQRTERGDSAVYLCASSRSSGGAYNEQFFGPGTRLTVL.

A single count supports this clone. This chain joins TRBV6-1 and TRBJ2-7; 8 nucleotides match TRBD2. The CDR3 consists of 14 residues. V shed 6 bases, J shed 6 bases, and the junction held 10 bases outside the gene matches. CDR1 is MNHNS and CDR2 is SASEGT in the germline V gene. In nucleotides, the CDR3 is TGTGCCAGCAGCCCGGGACGGGGGGGATCCGAGCAGTACTTC. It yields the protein CASSPGRGGSEQYF.

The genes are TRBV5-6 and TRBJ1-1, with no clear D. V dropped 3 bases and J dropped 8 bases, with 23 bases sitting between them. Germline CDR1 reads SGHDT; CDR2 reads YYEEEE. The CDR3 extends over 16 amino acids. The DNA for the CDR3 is TGTGCCAGCAGCTCCGCGGGGAACGTAGGGAGGTCGGAAGCTTTCTTT. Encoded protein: CASSSAGNVGRSEAFF. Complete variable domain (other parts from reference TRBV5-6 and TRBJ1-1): DAGVTQSPTHLIKTRGQQVTLRCSPKSGHDTVSWYQQALGQGPQFIFQYYEEEERQRGNFPDRFSGHQFPNYSSELNVNALLLGDSALYLCASSSAGNVGRSEAFFGQGTRLTVV.

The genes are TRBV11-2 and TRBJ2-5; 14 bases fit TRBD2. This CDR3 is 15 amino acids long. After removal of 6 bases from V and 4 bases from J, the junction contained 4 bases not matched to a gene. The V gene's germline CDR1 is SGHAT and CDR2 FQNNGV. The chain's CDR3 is CASSRTSGGRETQYF. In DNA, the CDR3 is TGTGCCAGCAGTCGGACTAGCGGGGGGAGAGAGACCCAGTACTTC.

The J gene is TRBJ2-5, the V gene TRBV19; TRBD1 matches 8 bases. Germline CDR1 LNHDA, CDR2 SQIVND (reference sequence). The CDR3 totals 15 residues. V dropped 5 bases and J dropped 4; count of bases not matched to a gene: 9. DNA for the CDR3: TGTGCCAGTAGTGCCCGGACAGGGTCGGGAGAGACCCAGTACTTC. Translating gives CASSARTGSGETQYF.

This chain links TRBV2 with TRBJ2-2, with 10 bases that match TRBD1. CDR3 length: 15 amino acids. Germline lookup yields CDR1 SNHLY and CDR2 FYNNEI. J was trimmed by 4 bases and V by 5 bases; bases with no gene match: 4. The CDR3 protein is CASSRQGAVTGELFF. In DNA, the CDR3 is TGTGCCAGCAGTCGACAGGGGGCAGTCACCGGGGAGCTGTTTTTT. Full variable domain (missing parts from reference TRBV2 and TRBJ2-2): EPEVTQTPSHQVTQMGQEVILRCVPISNHLYFYWYRQILGQKVEFLVSFYNNEISEKSEIFDDQFSVERPDGSNFTLKIRSTKLEDSAMYFCASSRQGAVTGELFFGEGSRLTVL.

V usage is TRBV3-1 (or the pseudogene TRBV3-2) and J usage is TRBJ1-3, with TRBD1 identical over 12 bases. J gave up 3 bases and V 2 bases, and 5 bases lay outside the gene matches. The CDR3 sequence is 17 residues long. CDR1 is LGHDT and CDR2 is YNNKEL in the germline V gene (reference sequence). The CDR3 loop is CASSQFGTGGFGNTIYF. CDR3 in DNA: TGTGCCAGCAGCCAATTCGGGACAGGGGGCTTTGGAAACACCATATATTTT.

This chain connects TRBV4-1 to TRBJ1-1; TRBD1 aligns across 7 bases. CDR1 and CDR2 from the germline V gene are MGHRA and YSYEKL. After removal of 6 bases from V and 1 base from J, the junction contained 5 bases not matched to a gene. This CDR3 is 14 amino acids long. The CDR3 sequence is CASSLDRANTEAFF. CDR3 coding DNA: TGCGCCAGCAGTCTTGACAGGGCGAACACTGAAGCTTTCTTT.

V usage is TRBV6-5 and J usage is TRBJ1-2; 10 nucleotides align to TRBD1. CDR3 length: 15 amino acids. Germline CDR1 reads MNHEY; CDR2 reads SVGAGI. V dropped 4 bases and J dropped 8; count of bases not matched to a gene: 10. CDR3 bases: TGTGCCAGCAGTTTTTCCCGGACAGGGGGATCCGGCTACACCTTC. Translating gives CASSFSRTGGSGYTF.

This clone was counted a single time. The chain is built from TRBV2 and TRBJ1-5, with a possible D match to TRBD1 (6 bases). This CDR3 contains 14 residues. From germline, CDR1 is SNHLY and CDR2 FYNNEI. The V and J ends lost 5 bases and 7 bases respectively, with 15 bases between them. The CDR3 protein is CASSLTGNGQPQHF. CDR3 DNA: TGTGCCAGCAGTCTTACAGGGAATGGCCAGCCCCAGCATTTT.

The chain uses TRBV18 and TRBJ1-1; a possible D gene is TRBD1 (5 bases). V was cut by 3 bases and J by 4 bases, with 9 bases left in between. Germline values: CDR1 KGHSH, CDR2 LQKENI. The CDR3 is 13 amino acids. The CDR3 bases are TGTGCCAGCTCACCGGGGCAGGCCACTGAAGCTTTCTTT. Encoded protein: CASSPGQATEAFF. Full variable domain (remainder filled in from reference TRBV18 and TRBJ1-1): NAGVMQNPRHLVRRRGQEARLRCSPMKGHSHVYWYRQLPEEGLKFMVYLQKENIIDESGMPKERFSAEFPKEGPSILRIQQVVRGDSAAYFCASSPGQATEAFFGQGTRLTVV.

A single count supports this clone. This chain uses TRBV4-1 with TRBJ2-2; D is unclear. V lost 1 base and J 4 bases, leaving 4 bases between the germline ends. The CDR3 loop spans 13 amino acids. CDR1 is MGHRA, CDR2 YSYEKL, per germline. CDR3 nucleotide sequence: TGCGCCAGCAGCCAAGTTAGCACCGGGGAGCTGTTTTTT. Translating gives CASSQVSTGELFF.

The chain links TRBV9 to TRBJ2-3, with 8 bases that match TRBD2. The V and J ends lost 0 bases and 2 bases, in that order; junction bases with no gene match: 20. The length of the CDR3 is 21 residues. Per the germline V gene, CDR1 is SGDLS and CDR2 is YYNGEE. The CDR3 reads CASSVGEGLGRYLVATDTQYF. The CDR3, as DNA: TGTGCCAGCAGCGTAGGGGAGGGACTAGGTCGATATTTAGTGGCCACAGATACGCAGTATTTT.

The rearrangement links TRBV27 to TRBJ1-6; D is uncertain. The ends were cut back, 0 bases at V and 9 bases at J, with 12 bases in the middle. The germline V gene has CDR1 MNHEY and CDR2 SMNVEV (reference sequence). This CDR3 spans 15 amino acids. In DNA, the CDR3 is TGTGCCAGCAGTTTATCGGCAGGTGAGGGTTCACCCCTCCACTTT. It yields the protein CASSLSAGEGSPLHF.

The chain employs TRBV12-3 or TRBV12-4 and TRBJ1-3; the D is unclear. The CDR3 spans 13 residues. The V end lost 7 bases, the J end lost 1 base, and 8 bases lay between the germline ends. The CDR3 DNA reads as TGTGCCAGCAAAGAGTTATCTGGAAACACCATATATTTT. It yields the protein CASKELSGNTIYF.

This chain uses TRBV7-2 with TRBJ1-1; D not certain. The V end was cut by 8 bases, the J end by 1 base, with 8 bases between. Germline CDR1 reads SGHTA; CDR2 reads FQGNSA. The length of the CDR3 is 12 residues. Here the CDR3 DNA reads TGTGCCAGCGGGTACAAGAACACTGAAGCTTTCTTT. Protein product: CASGYKNTEAFF.

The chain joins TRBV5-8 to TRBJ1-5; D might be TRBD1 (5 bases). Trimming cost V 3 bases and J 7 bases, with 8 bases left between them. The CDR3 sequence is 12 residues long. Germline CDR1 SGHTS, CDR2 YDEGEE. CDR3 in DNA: TGTGCCAGCAGCTACCGACAGCAGCCCCAGCATTTT. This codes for CASSYRQQPQHF.

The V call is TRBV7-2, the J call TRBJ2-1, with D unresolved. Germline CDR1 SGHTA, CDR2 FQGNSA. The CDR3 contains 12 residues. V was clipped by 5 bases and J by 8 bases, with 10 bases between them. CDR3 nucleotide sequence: TGTGCCAGCAGCAAGAATAAAGATGAGCAGTTCTTC. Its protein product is CASSKNKDEQFF.

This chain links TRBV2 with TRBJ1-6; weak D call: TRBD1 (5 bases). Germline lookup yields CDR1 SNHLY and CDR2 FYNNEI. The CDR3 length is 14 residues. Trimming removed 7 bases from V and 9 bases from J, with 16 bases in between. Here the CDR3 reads CASIDGRGSSPLHF. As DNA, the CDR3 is TGTGCCAGCATCGACGGGCGGGGGTCTTCACCCCTCCACTTT.